These 16 T cell receptor beta chains share one sample of origin, sequenced in a study of T-cell reconstitution after alpha-beta-depleted transplantation in children. The library targeted TCRbeta and was prepared with unique molecular identifiers. MiXCR was run by TCRdb on the PCR reads, yielding one entry per CDR3 protein. The sample shows under 300,000 distinct CDR3 sequences, about 9.9% of them seen only once. Here the sequenced sample was peripheral blood, taken 180 days after TCRalphabeta/CD19-depleted stem cell transplant. Receptors originate from a male patient aged 2 to 9 who had a stem cell transplant for chronic granulomatous disease, so the T cells may come from the graft donor.

This clonotype was counted at least ten times. The rearrangement links TRBV20-1 to TRBJ1-2; D is perhaps TRBD1 (6 bases). V was clipped by 3 bases and J by 3 bases, with 11 bases between them. Per germline, CDR1 DFQATT and CDR2 SNEGSKA (reference sequence). The CDR3 loop spans 13 amino acids. CDR3 in amino acids: CSARLQGYYGYTF. CDR3 nucleotides: TGCAGTGCTAGGTTACAGGGTTACTATGGCTACACCTTC.

In the case of this clonotype: A read error may account for a junction end that differs from germline. The chain links TRBV11-2 to TRBJ1-2; no clear D gene. CDR1 and CDR2 (germline): SGHAT, FQNNGV. CDR3 length equals 14 residues. The CDR3 DNA reads as TGTGCCAGCAGCCGATACGGGTCTAACTATGGCGACACCTTC. Amino acid sequence: CASSRYGSNYGDTF.

As to this clonotype: A much larger clone differs by one base, so this may be a read error. The CDR3 does not close with the conserved phenylalanine or tryptophan, likely indicating a read error. The genes are TRBV29-1 and TRBJ2-7; D unclear. V lost 4 bases to trimming and J lost 2 bases, with 12 bases between them. CDR1 SQVTM and CDR2 ANQGSEA come from the germline V gene. The CDR3 spans 13 residues. The CDR3 region has the DNA TGCAGCGTTGGAGGCTGGGTCCCCTACGAGCAGTACATC. Translating it yields CSVGGWVPYEQYI.

This clonotype was counted at least ten times. This chain uses TRBV9 with TRBJ2-2; no reliable D call. The CDR3 totals 13 residues. Germline V gives CDR1 SGDLS, CDR2 YYNGEE. V lost 2 bases, J lost 4 bases, and 6 bases lay in between. The CDR3 is CASSVTFTGELFF. The DNA of the CDR3 is TGTGCCAGCAGCGTGACCTTCACCGGGGAGCTGTTTTTT.

This clonotype showed up many times. The J gene is TRBJ1-3, the V gene TRBV6-1; 10 bases align to TRBD1. With 5 bases clipped from V and 7 bases from J, the junction kept 8 bases outside the gene matches. Germline V CDR1 and CDR2: MNHNS, SASEGT. The CDR3 has 15 amino acids. CDR3 sequence reads: CASSPGQGITNTIYF. The CDR3 DNA sequence: TGTGCCAGCAGTCCGGGACAGGGGATAACTAACACCATATATTTT.

This clonotype was observed at least ten times. The gene calls are TRBV10-3 and TRBJ1-6, with 7 bases aligning to TRBD1. CDR1 is ENHRY and CDR2 is SYGVKD in the germline V gene. This CDR3 has 13 residues. Trimming cost V 6 bases and J 4 bases; bases outside gene matches: 0. CDR3 protein: CAIRDRYNSPLHF. In DNA form, the CDR3 reads TGTGCCATCAGGGACAGGTATAATTCACCCCTCCACTTT.

This clonotype has ten or more counts. The chain carries TRBV9 and TRBJ2-1; maybe TRBD2 (5 bases). This CDR3 spans 12 amino acids. The germline gives CDR1 SGDLS, CDR2 YYNGEE. V was pared by 0 bases and J by 7 bases, with 5 bases between. For the CDR3, the DNA is TGTGCCAGCAGCGTAGAGCGGAATGAGCAGTTCTTC. Amino acids: CASSVERNEQFF.

The sample holds a few counts of this clonotype. J is TRBJ2-7 and V is TRBV12-3 or TRBV12-4, with D tentatively TRBD1 (5 bases). V was pared by 5 bases and J by 2 bases, with 13 bases between. The CDR3 covers 14 residues. The CDR3 sequence is CASSPQGRAYEQYF. In nucleotides, the CDR3 is TGTGCCAGCAGTCCCCAGGGAAGGGCCTACGAGCAGTACTTC.

This clonotype occurred many times. V gene TRBV27 combines with J gene TRBJ2-1; TRBD2 matches at 9 bases. The CDR3 is made up of 14 amino acids. The ends lost 8 bases at V and 5 bases at J; junction bases unmatched: 7. Germline values: CDR1 MNHEY, CDR2 SMNVEV (reference sequence). CDR3 sequence: CASSLAGPHNEQFF. CDR3 DNA: TGTGCCAGCTCCCTAGCGGGACCCCACAATGAGCAGTTCTTC.

In this sample, this clonotype turned up many times. This chain joins TRBV5-1 and TRBJ2-5; D perhaps matches TRBD2 (5 bases). V was shortened by 4 bases and J by 4 bases, with 20 bases between the two germline ends. The CDR3 has 16 residues. Germline lookup yields CDR1 SGHRS and CDR2 YFSETQ. The CDR3 DNA follows: TGCGCCAGCAGCCCGTACTTAGGAGGAGGACCAGAGACCCAGTACTTC. Its translation: CASSPYLGGGPETQYF.

This clonotype was observed at least ten times. This chain uses TRBV12-3 or TRBV12-4 with TRBJ1-1; 7 bases line up with TRBD1. This CDR3 is built from 14 residues. With V trimmed by 6 bases and J by 2 bases, 6 bases remained unmatched. Written as DNA, the CDR3 is TGTGCCAGCAGGCCCGGGACAGCTAACACTGAAGCTTTCTTT. This gives the protein CASRPGTANTEAFF.

This clonotype was observed at least ten times. The chain couples TRBV11-2 to TRBJ2-7; D uncertain. The CDR3 spans 16 residues. From germline, CDR1 is SGHAT and CDR2 FQNNGV. Trimming shortened V by 4 bases and J by 2 bases, and 18 bases separated the two germline ends. The CDR3 protein is CASSSTVGFKTYEQYF. As DNA, the CDR3 is TGTGCCAGCAGCTCGACCGTGGGGTTTAAAACCTACGAGCAGTACTTC.

This clonotype occurred many times. The chain uses TRBV7-9 and TRBJ2-7; TRBD1 matches 9 bases. The germline gives CDR1 SEHNR, CDR2 FQNEAQ (reference sequence). The CDR3 is made up of 15 amino acids. V shed 5 bases, J shed 0 bases, and the junction held 5 bases outside the gene matches. In DNA, the CDR3 is TGTGCCAGCAGCCTACCGGACAGGGGCTCCTACGAGCAGTACTTC. Its protein is CASSLPDRGSYEQYF.

This clonotype was seen repeatedly, ten times or more. The genes are TRBV12-3 or TRBV12-4 and TRBJ2-3; 14 bases match TRBD2. After removal of 3 bases from V and 9 bases from J, the junction contained 8 bases not matched to a gene. The CDR3 runs to 16 residues. The CDR3 region is CASSFPMTSGGATQYF. The CDR3 bases are TGTGCCAGCAGTTTCCCGATGACTAGCGGGGGGGCGACGCAGTATTTT.

This clonotype was picked up many times. The chain employs TRBV7-3 and TRBJ1-5; a weak D match, TRBD1 (5 bases). Germline V lookup: CDR1 SGHTA, CDR2 FQGTGA. Between the trimmed V and J ends, which lost 1 base and 1 base, there was a span of 14 bases. The CDR3 length is 17 residues. CDR3: CASSLKPAGWSNQPQHF. CDR3 nucleotides: TGTGCCAGCAGCTTAAAGCCGGCAGGGTGGAGCAATCAGCCCCAGCATTTT.

This clonotype was observed many times. This rearrangement joins TRBV5-1 to TRBJ2-7; D call uncertain. The germline CDR1 and CDR2 sequences are SGHRS and YFSETQ. This CDR3 contains 10 residues. V was cut by 4 bases and J by 6 bases, with 5 bases left in between. CDR3 bases: TGCGCCAGCAGCGGCCCCGAGCAGTACTTC. Its protein product is CASSGPEQYF.